This T cell receptor (beta chain) was identified in a study of human T cells and chemical hapten exposure. The time point denotes: pre-sensitization, week 0. The sample's treatment: therapeutic diphenylcyclopropenone sensitization with weekly scalp DPC. CDR1 is SQVTM and CDR2 is ANQGSEA in the germline V gene. V lost 1 base and J lost 8, with 12 bases in between. The CDR3 spans 12 residues. TCRdb reanalysed the RACE reads using MiXCR and keeps one entry per CDR3 protein. The sample has about 380,000 distinct CDR3 sequences; 5% to 6.5% are singletons. This clonotype has ten or more counts. The receptor's source is a woman aged 50 to 60 with alopecia areata. Some clones in this sample may be carry-over from other donors' samples. Here the sequenced sample was whole blood, taken in connection with sensitization to the hapten diphenylcyclopropenone (DPC). This chain uses TRBV29-1 with TRBJ2-7; D may be TRBD2 (7 bases). The CDR3 DNA reads TGCAGCGTTGAAGTGGCGGGGGCAAAGCAGTACTTC. This gives the protein CSVEVAGAKQYF.